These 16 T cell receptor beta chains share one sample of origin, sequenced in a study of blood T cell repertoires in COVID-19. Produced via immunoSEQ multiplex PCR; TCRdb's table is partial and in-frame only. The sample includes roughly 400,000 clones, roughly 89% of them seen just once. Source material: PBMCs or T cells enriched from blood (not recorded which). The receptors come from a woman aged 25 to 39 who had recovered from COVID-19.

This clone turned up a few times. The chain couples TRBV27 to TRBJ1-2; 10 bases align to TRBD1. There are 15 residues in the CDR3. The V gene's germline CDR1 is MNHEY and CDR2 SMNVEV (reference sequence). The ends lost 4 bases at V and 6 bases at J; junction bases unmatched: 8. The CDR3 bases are TGTGCCAGCAGTTATGGACAGGGGGAGAGAAATGGCTACACCTTC. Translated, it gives CASSYGQGERNGYTF.

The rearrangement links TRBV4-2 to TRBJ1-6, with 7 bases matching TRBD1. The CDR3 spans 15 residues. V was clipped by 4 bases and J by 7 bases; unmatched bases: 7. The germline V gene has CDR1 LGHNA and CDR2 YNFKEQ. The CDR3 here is CASSRQGGQNSPLHF. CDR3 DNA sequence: TGTGCCAGCAGCCGTCAAGGGGGCCAGAATTCACCCCTCCACTTT.

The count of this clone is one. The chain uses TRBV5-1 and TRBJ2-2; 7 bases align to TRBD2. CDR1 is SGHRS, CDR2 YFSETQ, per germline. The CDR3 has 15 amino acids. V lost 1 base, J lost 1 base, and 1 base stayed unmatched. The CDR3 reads CASSLTGGNTGELFF. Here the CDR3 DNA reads TGCGCCAGCAGCTTGACGGGGGGGAACACCGGGGAGCTGTTTTTT. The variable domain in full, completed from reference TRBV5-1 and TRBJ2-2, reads KAGVTQTPRYLIKTRGQQVTLSCSPISGHRSVSWYQQTPGQGLQFLFEYFSETQRNKGNFPGRFSGRQFSNSRSEMNVSTLELGDSALYLCASSLTGGNTGELFFGEGSRLTVL.

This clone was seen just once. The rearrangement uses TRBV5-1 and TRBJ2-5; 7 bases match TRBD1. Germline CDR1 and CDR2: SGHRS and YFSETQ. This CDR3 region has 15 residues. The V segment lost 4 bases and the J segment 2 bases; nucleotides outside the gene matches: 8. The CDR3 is CASSLGTVLQETQYF. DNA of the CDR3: TGCGCCAGCAGCCTGGGGACAGTTCTACAAGAGACCCAGTACTTC. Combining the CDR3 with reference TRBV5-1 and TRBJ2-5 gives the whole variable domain KAGVTQTPRYLIKTRGQQVTLSCSPISGHRSVSWYQQTPGQGLQFLFEYFSETQRNKGNFPGRFSGRQFSNSRSEMNVSTLELGDSALYLCASSLGTVLQETQYFGPGTRLLVL.

CDR3 sequence: CASREPRQGGGYTF. CDR3 DNA sequence: TGTGCCAGCAGAGAACCTCGACAGGGAGGCGGCTACACCTTC. The chain uses TRBV11-2 and TRBJ1-2, with 7 bases fitting TRBD1. CDR3 length: 14 amino acids. Germline V gene data show CDR1 as SGHAT and CDR2 as FQNNGV. The junction had 12 bases not matched to a gene; V was cut back by 6 bases and J by 8 bases.

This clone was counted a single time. DNA for the CDR3: TGTGCCAGTCCGACCCCTGGACACCCACACTACACCTTC. Its translation is CASPTPGHPHYTF. The V call is TRBV28, the J call TRBJ1-2; a weak D match, TRBD1 (5 bases). The germline CDR1 and CDR2 sequences are MDHEN and SYDVKM. This CDR3 spans 13 amino acids. V dropped 9 bases and J dropped 10 bases, with 21 bases sitting between them.

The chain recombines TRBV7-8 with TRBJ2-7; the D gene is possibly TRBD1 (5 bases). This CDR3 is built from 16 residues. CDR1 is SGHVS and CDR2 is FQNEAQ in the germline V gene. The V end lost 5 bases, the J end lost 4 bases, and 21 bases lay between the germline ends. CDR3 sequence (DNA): TGTGCCAGCAGCCCATACTACCAGGGCGGAGTTTACGAGCAGTACTTC. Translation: CASSPYYQGGVYEQYF.

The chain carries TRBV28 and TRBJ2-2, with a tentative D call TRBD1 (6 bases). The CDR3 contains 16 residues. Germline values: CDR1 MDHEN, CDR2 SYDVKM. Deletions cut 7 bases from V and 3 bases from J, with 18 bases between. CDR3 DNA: TGTGCCAGCAATCGGAGACAGGTGGCTCACACCGGGGAGCTGTTTTTT. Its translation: CASNRRQVAHTGELFF.

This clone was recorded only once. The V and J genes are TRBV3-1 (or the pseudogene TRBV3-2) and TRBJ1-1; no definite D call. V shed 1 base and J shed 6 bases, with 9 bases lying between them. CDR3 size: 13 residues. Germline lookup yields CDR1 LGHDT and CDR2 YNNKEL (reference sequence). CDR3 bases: TGTGCCAGCAGCCAAGGAGGGAGGGCTGAAGCTTTCTTT. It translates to CASSQGGRAEAFF.

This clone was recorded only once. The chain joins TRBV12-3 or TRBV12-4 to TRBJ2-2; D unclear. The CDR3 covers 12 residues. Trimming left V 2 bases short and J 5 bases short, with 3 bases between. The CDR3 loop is CASSLTTGELFF. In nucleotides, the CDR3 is TGTGCCAGCAGTTTAACAACCGGGGAGCTGTTTTTT.

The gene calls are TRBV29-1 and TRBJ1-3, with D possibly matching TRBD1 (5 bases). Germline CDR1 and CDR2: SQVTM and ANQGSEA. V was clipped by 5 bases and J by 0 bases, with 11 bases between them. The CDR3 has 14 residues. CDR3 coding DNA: TGCAGCGTTTCCCGGGGGGACTCTGGAAACACCATATATTTT. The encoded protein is CSVSRGDSGNTIYF.

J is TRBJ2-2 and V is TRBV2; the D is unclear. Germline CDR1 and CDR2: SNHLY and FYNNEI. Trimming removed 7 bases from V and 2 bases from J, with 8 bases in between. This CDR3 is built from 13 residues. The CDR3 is CASTDSNTGELFF. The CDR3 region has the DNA TGTGCCAGCACCGACTCTAACACCGGGGAGCTGTTTTTT. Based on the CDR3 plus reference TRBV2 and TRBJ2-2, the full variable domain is EPEVTQTPSHQVTQMGQEVILRCVPISNHLYFYWYRQILGQKVEFLVSFYNNEISEKSEIFDDQFSVERPDGSNFTLKIRSTKLEDSAMYFCASTDSNTGELFFGEGSRLTVL.

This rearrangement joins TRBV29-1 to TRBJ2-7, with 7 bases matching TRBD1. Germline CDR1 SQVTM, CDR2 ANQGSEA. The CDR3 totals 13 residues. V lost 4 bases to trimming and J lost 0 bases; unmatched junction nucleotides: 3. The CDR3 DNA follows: TGCAGCGTTGTTACAGGGGTCTCCTACGAGCAGTACTTC. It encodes CSVVTGVSYEQYF.

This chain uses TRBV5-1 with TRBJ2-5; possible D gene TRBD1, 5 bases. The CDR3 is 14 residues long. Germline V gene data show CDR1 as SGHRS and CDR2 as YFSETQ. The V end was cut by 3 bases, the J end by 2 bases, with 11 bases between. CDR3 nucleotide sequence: TGCGCCAGCAGCTCGACAGTTCATCAAGAGACCCAGTACTTC. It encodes CASSSTVHQETQYF.

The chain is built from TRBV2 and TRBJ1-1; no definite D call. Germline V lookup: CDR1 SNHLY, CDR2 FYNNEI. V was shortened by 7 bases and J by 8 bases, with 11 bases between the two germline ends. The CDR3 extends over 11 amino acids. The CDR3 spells CASITTQEAFF. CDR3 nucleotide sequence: TGTGCCAGCATTACTACTCAAGAAGCTTTCTTT. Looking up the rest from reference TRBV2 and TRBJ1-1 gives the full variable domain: EPEVTQTPSHQVTQMGQEVILRCVPISNHLYFYWYRQILGQKVEFLVSFYNNEISEKSEIFDDQFSVERPDGSNFTLKIRSTKLEDSAMYFCASITTQEAFFGQGTRLTVV.

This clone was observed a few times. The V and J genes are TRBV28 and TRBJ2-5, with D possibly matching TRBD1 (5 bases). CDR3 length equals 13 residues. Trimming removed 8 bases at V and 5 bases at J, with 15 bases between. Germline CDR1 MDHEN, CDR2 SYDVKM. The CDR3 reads CASERGSRETQYF. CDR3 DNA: TGTGCCAGCGAAAGGGGAAGCCGGGAGACCCAGTACTTC.